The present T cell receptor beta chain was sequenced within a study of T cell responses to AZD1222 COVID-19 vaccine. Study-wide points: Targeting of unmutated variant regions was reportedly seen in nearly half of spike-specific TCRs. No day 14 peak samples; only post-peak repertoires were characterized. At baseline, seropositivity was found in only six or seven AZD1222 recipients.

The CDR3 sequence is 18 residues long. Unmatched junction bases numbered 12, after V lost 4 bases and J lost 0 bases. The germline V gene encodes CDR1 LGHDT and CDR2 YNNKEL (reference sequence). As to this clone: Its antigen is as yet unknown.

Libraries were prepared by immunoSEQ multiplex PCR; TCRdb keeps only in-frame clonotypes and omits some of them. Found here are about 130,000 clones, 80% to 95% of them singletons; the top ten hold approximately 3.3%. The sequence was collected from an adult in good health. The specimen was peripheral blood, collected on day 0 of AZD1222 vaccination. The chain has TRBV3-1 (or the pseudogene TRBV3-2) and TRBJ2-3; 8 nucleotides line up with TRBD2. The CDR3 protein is CASSPKIVLAGSTDTQYF. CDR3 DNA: TGTGCCAGCAGCCCGAAAATAGTGCTAGCGGGTAGCACAGATACGCAGTATTTT.